The TCR beta chain under discussion was sequenced for a study of CD8 T cells in ankylosing spondylitis. The length of the CDR3 is 16 residues. Trimming removed 2 bases from V and 9 bases from J; junction bases left unmatched: 11. Germline loops: CDR1 DFQATT, CDR2 SNEGSKA (reference sequence). One entry per CDR3 protein, called by TCRdb with MiXCR from the 5' RACE reads. The table has about 130,000 distinct CDR3 sequences, 6.5% to 9% seen once. The table lists this clonotype with many counts. The TCR comes from a male donor with ankylosing spondylitis or in good health (not recorded which). The chain couples TRBV20-1 to TRBJ2-1; TRBD2 matches 12 bases. The sequenced sample consisted of blood, either unsorted or a sorted T cell fraction (not recorded which). For the CDR3, the DNA is TGCAGTGCTAGACCCCTCCTAGCGGGGGGGGATGCTGAGCAGTTCTTC. It translates to CSARPLLAGGDAEQFF.